This entry concerns a single TCR beta chain. Its antigen is unknown. No base quality information exists; no much larger clone differs at one position. Libraries came from the immunoSEQ multiplex PCR assay. The multiplex PCR relied on a mix of 60 forward primers for TCR Vbeta segments and 13 reverse primers for TCR Jbeta segments. A multiplex PCR assay on genomic DNA amplified the CDR3 region of rearranged TCR beta genes. Amplified TCR beta libraries were sequenced as 87-base-pair reads on the Illumina HiSeq System. The source study handled its data this way. In a later analysis, some 80 million unique TCR beta chains were counted across the roughly 610 repertoires, and roughly 10 million of these chains were shared by at least two donors. Raw reads were error-corrected and collapsed into unique sequences by a nearest-neighbor algorithm in which closely related sequences were merged to remove PCR and sequencing errors. CDR3 sequences were aligned to IMGT reference sequences to assign V, D and J gene segments. For a sequence to be retained, a match of at least six nucleotides to both a V gene segment and a J gene segment was required. A rearrangement counted as productive if the CDR3 had no stop codons and remained in frame with V and J, and every other rearrangement counted as non-productive. Following IMGT convention, CDR3 was defined as the stretch from the second conserved V-encoded cysteine up to the conserved J-encoded phenylalanine. The earlier analysis of 450 to 750 of the donors excluded any sequence lacking an unambiguous match to a single V gene segment. In an earlier analysis of 587 of the donors, V segments were called functional above 56.7% productive rearrangements and were called segregating when the between-donor standard deviation exceeded 5%. A statistical classification framework was built to diagnose cytomegalovirus status from the catalog of TCR beta chain sequences. V and J gene assignment, in a later analysis, came from comparing TCR nucleotide sequences with IMGT/GENE-DB human TR gene sequences. A later analysis assigned CDR3 sequences and most-parsimonious VDJ recombination scenarios with the TCRdist pipeline. In a later analysis, each TCR beta chain was defined by its CDR3 amino acid sequence together with its V-gene family, and reads lacking a unique V-gene family were excluded. As a way to deal with suspected cross-contamination and a sequencing artifact, a later analysis dropped roughly 620 nucleotide sequences that were highly shared and had low generation probability. In a later analysis, a clonal expansion index for each public chain was calculated from normalized within-repertoire ranks of inferred template counts. Generation probabilities in a later analysis came from a VDJ recombination model fitted to out-of-frame rearrangements, and those results were checked against IGoR. In a later analysis, TCR-TCR, TCR-HLA and TCR-CMV co-occurrence was scored with hypergeometric tests, and a repertoire-size bias correction was applied to TCR pairs. A later analysis estimated false discovery rates by permuting HLA or CMV assignments 20 times. In a later analysis, co-occurring TCRs were grouped with DBSCAN, and TCRdist sequence similarity was added when clustering was performed within HLA-allele-positive subsets. Repertoires with fewer than 30,000 or more than 120,000 public chains, plus five repertoires with anomalous nucleotide sharing, were excluded from co-occurrence clustering. This immuneACCESS table, as held by TCRdb, lists in-frame sequences with V and J called but not all clones. Of the missing ones, under half trace to an unresolved V gene in checked studies; the others have no known cause. Clonal size and the V and J genes are those of that table, whereas D and trimming came from the DNA. The sample table holds 85,000 to 120,000 clones, of which around four fifths were seen once. 1.6% of the sample rests with the top ten.

The cohort was made up of hundreds of healthy bone marrow donors. At the time of sampling, all cohort members were nominally healthy, though unrecorded immune exposures were likely present. The donor was CMV seronegative and was included in the group of around 320 seronegative cohort members. Every donor gave a peripheral blood sample, and the peripheral blood mononuclear cells from that sample were used for TCR beta sequencing. Genomic DNA extraction from the blood cell samples was performed with the Qiagen DNeasy Blood Extraction Kit. These data belong to a study of cytomegalovirus exposure and HLA in healthy donors (dated by TCRdb to the late 2010s). The study in broad terms: An earlier analysis of several hundred of the donors reported roughly 300 Gb of sequence data and 117 million unique TCR beta sequences obtained from about 179 million T cells. An earlier analysis of roughly 600 of the donors used high-throughput TCR beta sequencing to judge whether each TCR beta V gene segment behaved as functional or pseudogenic. Donor age, sex, ethnicity and CMV serostatus were compiled together with the repertoire data. The study profiled the T cell repertoires of under 850 subjects by immunosequencing and related them to cytomegalovirus serostatus. Rather than drawing on any new phenotypic data, the later analysis identified candidate immune exposures from TCR beta sequences and the way those sequences occurred across donors. Because of strong linkage in the cohort, five DR-DQ haplotypes were treated as single units for association and clustering. Genome-wide SNP genotypes for about 55% of the roughly 670 donors were used in a later genetic analysis, which treated that subset as a discovery cohort. The aim of the study was to test whether cataloging public T cell receptors could identify signatures of past pathogen exposure. Among around 400 genotyped donors of the cohort, an average of approximately 250,000 unique TCR beta nucleotide sequences were sequenced per donor, around 20% of them non-productive. Both class I and class II loci were covered by HLA typing, at four-digit resolution. A later analysis re-examined previously published TCR beta repertoires from about 700 donors and added high-resolution HLA genotyping to investigate patterns of TCR occurrence. Typing coverage differed by locus: A, B, C, DRB1 and DQB1 were typed in roughly 629-630 donors, DQA1 in about 560, DPA1 in 606, and DPB1 in 400 to 480. Of the roughly 400 genotyped donors, 75% to 85% were placed in the genetic ancestry cluster associated with self-reported Caucasian donors. All discovery cohort repertoires had been generated on a single sequencing platform. To predict cytomegalovirus infection status, the study brought together high-throughput TCR immunosequencing, statistical association of individual TCRs with disease status, and machine learning. Around 300 gigabases of sequencing data and 78 million or so unique TCR sequences were included in an early release covering 550 to 800 HLA-typed donors. Besides the first cohort of 550 to 750 subjects, a separate validation cohort made up of 120 different subjects was used. On the study overall, not on this receptor specifically: Most TCR sequences were seen in very few donors, while some public TCRs were found in many individuals. The study listed 170 or so TCR beta chains as associated with cytomegalovirus. A cluster of highly shared sequence variants was judged likely to be a technical artifact of the sequencing pipeline. At a false discovery rate of 0.05, a later analysis linked around 17,000 TCR beta sequences to specific HLA alleles. An earlier analysis of approximately 570 of the donors showed that most TCR beta V segments appeared in productive rearrangements either about 87% or about 30% of the time, which broadly matched IMGT annotations. In a later analysis, most CMV-associated TCR beta chains were found to appear HLA-restricted, with HLA associations seemingly driven largely by CMV exposure. According to a later analysis, TCR association rates differed among HLA loci, with DRB1 alleles showing the most associated TCRs and HLA-C alleles showing the fewest. In a later analysis, several top co-occurrence clusters were reported to appear linked to parvovirus B19, influenza, CMV and Epstein-Barr virus. Sequencing depth was assumed to be roughly uniform across donors in the presence/absence analyses, though that assumption may not hold. The authors suggested that the approach could potentially be generalized to other disease states and immunological phenotypes. A few of the identified cytomegalovirus-associated TCR beta chains were confirmed in vitro to be specific for cytomegalovirus antigens. In a later analysis, HLA-associated TCR beta chains were found to be more clonally expanded and to have lower generation probabilities than equally common non-associated chains. In a later genetic analysis, a missense DCLRE1C variant was associated with V-gene and J-gene trimming of TCR beta chains, and the association was replicated in an independent cohort. For the cohort, immune exposure information was limited to CMV serostatus. In both the original and validation cohorts, the classifier was reported to diagnose cytomegalovirus status with high specificity and sensitivity. Some IMGT-functional V segments, including TRBV6-2 and TRBV6-3, could not be distinguished by the 87-base-pair reads and were therefore excluded. A further reported finding was that TCR beta sequences accurately predicted the HLA-A and HLA-B alleles for most subjects in the first cohort. Because counts were too low, approximately 15 rarely observed V segments, including chromosome 9 orphons, were excluded from the earlier analysis of some 540 of the donors. When HLA alleles, especially DR and DQ, strongly co-occurred, TCR associations were difficult to assign to individual alleles. Linkage disequilibrium might explain the correlated functional status among segregating V segments, but an unknown experimental factor could not be ruled out. Compared with the approximately 670-donor mean, donors in an Asian-associated ancestry cluster had fewer N-insertions in productive TCRs, according to a later genetic analysis. This cohort had only TCR beta chains sequenced, and the lack of alpha or paired-chain data limited which features could be detected. HLA typing was unavailable for some donors at each locus, so association tests used only the typed subset.

Per the germline V gene (reference sequence), WNHNN is the CDR1 and SYGVQD is the CDR2. V is pruned by 5 bases and J by 7 bases, leaving 4 bases of the junction without a gene match. The CDR3 starts with the cysteine, ends with the phenylalanine, and has 13 residues. Just CDR3 DNA is preserved here, 39 bases in frame from base 1. The V and J genes are TRBV10-1 and TRBJ1-2; 10 bases in the middle match TRBD1. The sequencing sample was made of PBMCs. This receptor was identified in a man between 45 and 60 years old in good health and CMV-seronegative. The encoded CDR3 is CASSQDRGFGYTF. The nucleotide sequence reads TGCGCCAGCAGTCAGGACAGGGGGTTTGGCTACACCTTC.